Listed here are 14 T cell receptor beta chains from one sample, sequenced in a study of blood T cells in healthy people across ages (dated by TCRdb to about 2015). Receptor amplification or capture employed 5' RACE. Instrument on record: Illumina HiSeq 2500. A second PCR of 7 to 11 cycles was performed with a sample-barcoded 5' primer and a J-beta primer mix. TCRdb reprocessing: public reads trimmed at Q25 with fastp, clones called with MiXCR, in-frame beta chains kept. Rows merge per CDR3 protein into single entries with the most common DNA and genes. The sample table contains 1.5 million to 2 million distinct CDR3 sequences; only one count was recorded for over 25% of them. The top ten clonotypes cover 7.7% of the sample. The source material was blood. Receptors originate from a woman in her twenties or thirties in good health.

This clonotype appeared a few times. This rearrangement joins TRBV2 to TRBJ1-2; maybe TRBD1 (5 bases). The germline V and J ends were trimmed by 8 bases and 6 bases, with 13 bases remaining between them. Per germline, CDR1 SNHLY and CDR2 FYNNEI. The CDR3 covers 12 residues. The CDR3 DNA follows: TGTGCCAGCTTCGGGGGGGTTGATGGCTACACCTTC. This translates into CASFGGVDGYTF.

This clonotype was detected a few times. The V and J genes are TRBV5-4 and TRBJ2-7; D not resolved. The end of the DNA is better explained by TRBJ2-5, so the J call may be wrong. The CDR3 has 13 residues. Germline values: CDR1 SGHNT, CDR2 YYREEE (reference sequence). As DNA, the CDR3 is TGTGCCAGCAGCTTGGATCAGCCGGGGACCCAGTACTTC. Amino acids: CASSLDQPGTQYF.

Here the CDR3 DNA reads TGTGCCAGCGGTCCTCAAGGGAGGCGGGGCGAGCAGTACTTC. Translating it yields CASGPQGRRGEQYF. The chain is built from TRBV27 and TRBJ2-7; possibly TRBD2 for D (6 bases). Trimming pared 8 bases from V and 6 bases from J, leaving 20 bases between. Germline V gene data show CDR1 as MNHEY and CDR2 as SMNVEV (reference sequence). The CDR3 loop spans 14 amino acids.

This clonotype was observed many times. CDR3: CASSPGVSSYNEQFF. The CDR3 DNA sequence: TGTGCCAGCAGCCCCGGGGTTAGCTCCTACAATGAGCAGTTCTTC. This chain links TRBV28 with TRBJ2-1, with a weak D call TRBD2 (5 bases). V lost 6 bases, J lost 0 bases, and 12 bases lay in between. Germline V gene data show CDR1 as MDHEN and CDR2 as SYDVKM. This CDR3 contains 15 residues. The whole variable domain, filled in from reference TRBV28 and TRBJ2-1, reads DVKVTQSSRYLVKRTGEKVFLECVQDMDHENMFWYRQDPGLGLRLIYFSYDVKMKEKGDIPEGYSVSREKKERFSLILESASTNQTSMYLCASSPGVSSYNEQFFGPGTRLTVL.

At least ten counts were recorded for this clonotype. The chain has TRBV7-9 and TRBJ2-5; TRBD2 aligns across 8 bases. The CDR3 totals 14 residues. Looked up from germline, CDR1 is SEHNR and CDR2 is FQNEAQ (reference sequence). V gave up 5 bases and J gave up 2 bases; unmatched junction bases: 4. In DNA, the CDR3 is TGTGCCAGCAGCCGGCCGGGGGGGCAAGAGACCCAGTACTTC. Translating it yields CASSRPGGQETQYF.

The V and J genes are TRBV10-3 and TRBJ2-1; maybe TRBD2 (5 bases). The CDR3 runs 12 residues. Trimming removed 4 bases from V and 5 bases from J, with 6 bases in between. CDR1 is ENHRY, CDR2 SYGVKD, per germline. CDR3 bases: TGTGCCATCAGTGGAGCGGACAATGAGCAGTTCTTC. Its translation: CAISGADNEQFF.

The sample holds a few counts of this clonotype. The gene calls are TRBV7-2 and TRBJ2-7; 14 bases align to TRBD2. The V and J ends lost 3 bases and 9 bases, in that order; junction bases with no gene match: 10. Germline assignment: CDR1 SGHTA and CDR2 FQGNSA. The CDR3 is 16 residues long. The CDR3 coding sequence is TGTGCCAGCAGCTTTTTGACTAGCGGGGGGGCCACGGCGCAGTACTTC. The encoded protein is CASSFLTSGGATAQYF.

V usage is TRBV6-5 and J usage is TRBJ2-5; D might be TRBD2 (6 bases). There are 13 residues in the CDR3. Trimming took 6 bases from V and 5 from J, leaving 13 bases between them. Germline assignment: CDR1 MNHEY and CDR2 SVGAGI. The CDR3 DNA is TGTGCCAGCAGCCGACAGCTAGCGGAGACCCAGTACTTC. Its protein product is CASSRQLAETQYF.

This clonotype was observed at least ten times. This chain joins TRBV4-1 and TRBJ2-1; no reliable D call. The CDR3 sequence is 12 residues long. V was trimmed by 8 bases and J by 4 bases, leaving 9 bases between them. From germline, CDR1 is MGHRA and CDR2 YSYEKL. For the CDR3, the DNA is TGCGCCAGCGAAACCCTTTACAATGAGCAGTTCTTC. Translated, it gives CASETLYNEQFF.

This clonotype occurred a few times. The rearrangement links TRBV20-1 to TRBJ2-5; 8 nucleotides align to TRBD2. V lost 6 bases and J lost 3; bases outside the gene matches: 12. The V gene's germline CDR1 is DFQATT and CDR2 SNEGSKA (reference sequence). The CDR3 is 15 amino acids. The CDR3 is CSAPSAAGGEETQYF. CDR3 bases: TGCAGTGCCCCCTCCGCCGCGGGGGGTGAAGAGACCCAGTACTTC.

This clonotype was seen a handful of times. This chain links TRBV6-5 with TRBJ2-1; TRBD2 might be the D (6 bases). The CDR3 spans 16 residues. Trimming pared 6 bases from V and 5 bases from J, leaving 20 bases between. The germline gives CDR1 MNHEY, CDR2 SVGAGI. CDR3 nucleotides: TGTGCCAGCAGCCAAGTGAGCGGGTTGGCCAACAATGAGCAGTTCTTC. Amino acids: CASSQVSGLANNEQFF.

CDR3 sequence reads: CASSLRRSSSYNEQFF. The CDR3 DNA sequence: TGTGCCAGCAGTTTGAGGCGGAGCTCCTCCTACAATGAGCAGTTCTTC. The chain couples TRBV12-3 or TRBV12-4 to TRBJ2-1; D call uncertain. The germline V and J ends were trimmed by 3 bases and 0 bases, with 12 bases remaining between them. The CDR3 has 16 amino acids.

The chain couples TRBV29-1 to TRBJ1-1, with D possibly matching TRBD1 (5 bases). The length of the CDR3 is 13 residues. Deletions cut 7 bases from V and 0 bases from J, with 12 bases between. CDR1 and CDR2 (germline): SQVTM, ANQGSEA. This CDR3 reads CSALDSLNTEAFF. In nucleotides, the CDR3 is TGCAGCGCCCTCGACAGTTTGAACACTGAAGCTTTCTTT.

The DNA for the CDR3 is TGTGCCAGCAGCTTGGACAGGGGTTCCGGGGAGCTGTTTTTT. As protein: CASSLDRGSGELFF. The chain combines TRBV5-6 with TRBJ2-2; 7 bases are a match to TRBD1. The CDR3 contains 14 residues. CDR1 SGHDT and CDR2 YYEEEE come from the germline V gene. Trimming cost V 0 bases and J 6 bases; bases outside gene matches: 2.